The sequence of this TCR beta chain was determined in a study of metastatic and nonmetastatic thyroid tumors. The wider study: Repertoire comparison spanned blood and tumor or nodule tissue of malignant and benign thyroid patients. Study findings and constraints: Significantly higher TCR beta diversity was reportedly seen in malignant thyroid tumors than benign nodules, in blood and tumor.

In the original workflow: The authors used CDR3 differences across clinicopathological groups to build a distant-metastasis classifier for papillary thyroid cancer. TCRdb called clones again from the PCR reads with MiXCR. TCRdb's processing, not the study's, gives the V and J calls here. The sample lists about 27,000 clones; over 10% were seen once. Thyroid surgery had not been preceded by any treatment in any patient. In its sample, this clone was seen many times. Its specificity is unknown. The sequencing sample was made of blood. The sequence derives from a female donor with papillary thyroid cancer or a benign thyroid nodule (not recorded which). Some clones in this sample may be carry-over from other donors' samples.

CDR3 nucleotides: TGTGCCAGCACCCCAGCACAGGACTACAATGAGCAGTTCTTC. It specifies CASTPAQDYNEQFF. V usage is TRBV6-1 and J usage is TRBJ2-1, with D perhaps TRBD1 (5 bases). Trimming took off 7 bases at V and 3 bases at J, with 13 bases between the two ends. The germline gives CDR1 MNHNS, CDR2 SASEGT. There are 14 residues in the CDR3.